Each of the 23 T cell receptor beta chains below was sequenced from the same sample in a study of human T cells and chemical hapten exposure. As to time point: pre-sensitization, week 0. Treatment here: therapeutic diphenylcyclopropenone sensitization with weekly scalp DPC. TCRdb reanalysed the RACE reads using MiXCR and keeps one entry per CDR3 protein. The sample holds 270,000 or so distinct CDR3 sequences, around 7.3% seen once. Here the sequenced sample was whole blood, taken in connection with sensitization to the hapten diphenylcyclopropenone (DPC). The receptors were gathered from a man younger than 35 with alopecia areata. Some clones in this sample may be carry-over from other donors' samples.

This clonotype was found a few times. This chain links TRBV5-4 with TRBJ2-7; no firm D call. CDR3 length: 14 residues. Looked up from germline, CDR1 is SGHNT and CDR2 is YYREEE (reference sequence). The V gene lost 4 bases and the J gene lost 0 bases, with 11 bases spanning the gap. The CDR3 nucleotides are TGTGCCAGCAGCCACCGTGACAACTCCTACGAGCAGTACGTC. Its translation is CASSHRDNSYEQYV.

This clonotype was recorded a few times. V and J are TRBV20-1 and TRBJ2-3; a weak D match, TRBD2 (6 bases). Trimming stripped 4 bases from V and 6 bases from J, with 20 bases between. CDR3 length equals 15 residues. Germline values: CDR1 DFQATT, CDR2 SNEGSKA (reference sequence). The DNA of the CDR3 is TGCAGTGCTATCCAAAGACTAGGTTTATCGGATACGCAGTATTTT. This sequence encodes CSAIQRLGLSDTQYF.

There are a few counts of this clonotype. The chain couples TRBV12-3 or TRBV12-4 to TRBJ2-2; D is undetermined. CDR3 length: 14 amino acids. The V and J ends lost 0 bases and 7 bases respectively, with 9 bases between them. The CDR3 reads CASSLAPPIGELFF. The CDR3 DNA reads TGTGCCAGCAGTTTAGCGCCCCCCATCGGGGAGCTGTTTTTT.

This clonotype was detected only a few times. J is TRBJ2-5 and V is TRBV4-3; D might be TRBD2 (5 bases). The length of the CDR3 is 12 residues. Trimming stripped 2 bases from V and 7 bases from J, with 8 bases between. Germline V gene lookup returns CDR1 LGHNA and CDR2 YSLEER. The CDR3 DNA is TGCGCCAGCAGCCAACACCGGGGGACCCAGTACTTC. This codes for CASSQHRGTQYF.

In this sample, this clonotype turned up a few times. J is TRBJ1-2 and V is TRBV20-1, with D possibly being TRBD1 (6 bases). Looked up from germline, CDR1 is DFQATT and CDR2 is SNEGSKA (reference sequence). Trimming cost V 0 bases and J 4 bases, with 9 bases left between them. CDR3 length: 13 residues. CDR3 loop: CSARDATGYGYTF. DNA of the CDR3: TGCAGTGCTAGAGATGCGACAGGCTATGGCTACACCTTC.

This clonotype was seen a few times. The rearrangement uses TRBV25-1 and TRBJ2-3, with TRBD1 matching 7 bases. The germline gives CDR1 MGHDK, CDR2 SYGVNS. V was clipped by 5 bases and J by 4 bases; unmatched bases: 6. The CDR3 has 14 amino acids. CDR3 bases: TGTGCCAGCAGTCAAACGACAGGGCCAGATACGCAGTATTTT. This translates into CASSQTTGPDTQYF. Full variable domain (outside the CDR3, taken from reference TRBV25-1 and TRBJ2-3): EADIYQTPRYLVIGTGKKITLECSQTMGHDKMYWYQQDPGMELHLIHYSYGVNSTEKGDLSSESTVSRIRTEHFPLTLESARPSHTSQYLCASSQTTGPDTQYFGPGTRLTVL.

The chain joins TRBV11-2 to TRBJ1-4; possible D gene TRBD1, 6 bases. Germline CDR1 SGHAT, CDR2 FQNNGV. The CDR3 has 17 amino acids. V was clipped by 5 bases and J by 8 bases, with 24 bases between them. The CDR3 bases are TGTGCCAGCAGCCCCCCGCCGAGGGGGTCCCAAGGAGAAAAACTGTTTTTT. Protein: CASSPPPRGSQGEKLFF.

This clonotype has only a few counts. The genes are TRBV29-1 and TRBJ1-1; D remains ambiguous. The CDR3 is 12 residues long. V was clipped by 7 bases and J by 0 bases, with 9 bases between them. Germline V lookup: CDR1 SQVTM, CDR2 ANQGSEA. The CDR3 DNA is TGCAGCGCCGGCCTAATGAACACTGAAGCTTTCTTT. This codes for CSAGLMNTEAFF.

Comment on this clonotype: This clone may be a read error of a much larger clone one base away. The gene calls are TRBV12-3 or TRBV12-4 and TRBJ2-1; D gene ambiguous. The CDR3 contains 12 residues. V lost 3 bases and J lost 11, with 11 bases in between. The CDR3 nucleotides are TGTGCCAGCAGTTTTCGAACGGATAAGCAGTTCTTC. Translated: CASSFRTDKQFF.

This clonotype was seen only a few times. The gene calls are TRBV10-3 and TRBJ1-2; D remains unclear. Between the trimmed V and J ends, which lost 0 bases and 6 bases, there was a span of 14 bases. The CDR3 runs 15 residues. Germline lookup yields CDR1 ENHRY and CDR2 SYGVKD. CDR3 bases: TGTGCCATCAGTGAGTCGGTCGGTGACTGGAATGGCTACACCTTC. Protein product: CAISESVGDWNGYTF.

The chain couples TRBV7-3 to TRBJ2-3; D is possibly TRBD2 (6 bases). The CDR3 has 14 residues. The V end lost 7 bases, the J end lost 2 bases, and 13 bases lay between the germline ends. The germline CDR1 and CDR2 sequences are SGHTA and FQGTGA. Here the CDR3 DNA reads TGTGCCAGCAAACGGGACTCCTACACAGATACGCAGTATTTT. Its protein is CASKRDSYTDTQYF.

This clonotype was detected a few times. The V call is TRBV12-5, the J call TRBJ2-6; possible D gene TRBD1, 6 bases. The CDR3 consists of 16 residues. Per the germline V gene, CDR1 is LGHNT and CDR2 is FRNRAP. The V and J ends lost 0 bases and 3 bases respectively, with 9 bases between them. In nucleotides, the CDR3 is TGTGCTAGTGGTTTGGTGGGGGCGCTTGGGGCCAACGTCCTGACTTTC. This encodes CASGLVGALGANVLTF.

This clonotype has a count of ten or more. The chain recombines TRBV28 with TRBJ2-3; 7 nucleotides align to TRBD1. The CDR3 length is 16 residues. Germline CDR1 and CDR2: MDHEN and SYDVKM. With 1 base clipped from V and 3 bases from J, the junction kept 7 bases outside the gene matches. DNA for the CDR3: TGTGCCAGCAGTTTATCTGGGCCAGGGGGAACAGATACGCAGTATTTT. Its translation is CASSLSGPGGTDTQYF.

This clonotype was recorded many times. The chain links TRBV27 to TRBJ1-6; no clear D gene. Trimming pared 6 bases from V and 7 bases from J, leaving 13 bases between. The CDR3 length is 14 residues. Germline V lookup: CDR1 MNHEY, CDR2 SMNVEV (reference sequence). The CDR3 DNA follows: TGTGCCAGCAGGGTAACCGGGGTCAATTCACCCCTCCACTTT. Translating it yields CASRVTGVNSPLHF.

The V gene is TRBV6-5, the J gene TRBJ2-7; tentatively, D is TRBD1 (6 bases). Deletions cut 5 bases from V and 2 bases from J, with 16 bases between. The CDR3 has 15 amino acids. Germline assignment: CDR1 MNHEY and CDR2 SVGAGI. Here the CDR3 reads CASSLSGTLPYEQYV. The CDR3 DNA reads TGTGCCAGCAGTCTGTCCGGGACACTTCCCTACGAGCAGTACGTC.

The chain uses TRBV29-1 and TRBJ1-4, with 11 bases that match TRBD1. Germline loops: CDR1 SQVTM, CDR2 ANQGSEA. The CDR3 covers 15 residues. The J segment lost 7 bases and the V segment lost 1 base, leaving 5 bases of the junction unmatched. In DNA, the CDR3 is TGCAGCGTTGAAGGTAGCGGGACAGGGGGTGAAAAACTGTTTTTT. It translates to CSVEGSGTGGEKLFF.

This clonotype was observed at least ten times. The chain links TRBV6-5 to TRBJ1-5, with D perhaps TRBD1 (5 bases). Between the trimmed V and J ends, which lost 0 bases and 4 bases, there was a span of 13 bases. Germline V lookup: CDR1 MNHEY, CDR2 SVGAGI. CDR3 length: 16 amino acids. The CDR3 bases are TGTGCCAGCAGTTACTCAGGGGCCTGGGTGAATCAGCCCCAGCATTTT. Its translation is CASSYSGAWVNQPQHF.

This clonotype was counted at least ten times. The rearrangement links TRBV27 to TRBJ1-5; D remains ambiguous. The length of the CDR3 is 15 residues. Trimming took 2 bases from V and 3 from J, leaving 11 bases between them. CDR1 and CDR2 (germline): MNHEY, SMNVEV (reference sequence). This chain's CDR3 is CASSLAYRPNQPQHF. In nucleotides, the CDR3 is TGTGCCAGCAGTTTAGCGTACAGACCCAATCAGCCCCAGCATTTT.

The CDR3 is CASSSSPGFGEQYF. DNA of the CDR3: TGTGCCAGCAGTTCTTCTCCCGGGTTTGGCGAGCAGTACTTC. V usage is TRBV6-6 and J usage is TRBJ2-7, with no clear D. V was clipped by 4 bases and J by 6 bases, with 16 bases between them. The CDR3 covers 14 residues. Germline V gene lookup returns CDR1 MNHNY and CDR2 SVGAGI (reference sequence).

The sample holds many counts of this clonotype. The chain joins TRBV7-2 to TRBJ1-2; D remains unclear. CDR3 length equals 13 residues. Germline V lookup: CDR1 SGHTA, CDR2 FQGNSA. Trimming left V 6 bases short and J 2 bases short, with 10 bases between. This CDR3 is CASSLGGNYGYTF. The CDR3 DNA reads TGTGCCAGCAGTTTGGGCGGGAACTATGGCTACACCTTC.

This clonotype appeared a few times. The CDR3 DNA is TGTGCCAGCAGTGGGCGCAGGGATTGGAGCAATAGCAATCAGCCCCAGCATTTT. Amino acid sequence: CASSGRRDWSNSNQPQHF. V and J are TRBV27 and TRBJ1-5; a weak D match, TRBD1 (5 bases). V lost 5 bases, J lost 0 bases, and 20 bases lay in between. The CDR3 sequence is 18 residues long. Germline CDR1 is MNHEY and CDR2 is SMNVEV (reference sequence).

The gene calls are TRBV10-3 and TRBJ2-1; the match to TRBD2 covers 7 bases. This CDR3 comprises 13 residues. Germline lookup yields CDR1 ENHRY and CDR2 SYGVKD. J gave up 4 bases and V 8 bases, and 5 bases lay outside the gene matches. In DNA, the CDR3 is TGTGCCATCTTCCTAGCGGAGTACAATGAGCAGTTCTTC. It encodes CAIFLAEYNEQFF.

This clonotype has a handful of counts. Its ends do not fully match the called genes, so a read error is possible. The gene calls are TRBV29-1 and TRBJ1-5, with D unclear. This CDR3 comprises 13 residues. The germline V gene encodes CDR1 SQVTM and CDR2 ANQGSEA. The CDR3 DNA reads TGCAGCGTTAAAGACCACTCCGATCAGCCCCAGCATTTT. It yields the protein CSVKDHSDQPQHF.